The clone carrying this T cell receptor beta chain was recorded only once. This record belongs to a study of blood T cells in healthy people across ages. CDR3 length: 19 residues. Trimming removed 2 bases from V and 3 bases from J, with 22 bases in between. In germline, CDR1 is MNHEY, CDR2 SVGAGI. For the second PCR, which ran for about 7 to 11 cycles, a sample-barcoded 5' primer and a J-beta primer mix were used. TCRdb redid the calling of the 5' RACE reads with MiXCR, one entry per CDR3 protein. This table has about 630,000 distinct CDR3 sequences, under 25% appearing once. The chain carries TRBV6-5 and TRBJ2-2; tentative D call: TRBD2 (6 bases). The TCR comes from a man between 70 and 80 years old in good health. Input material: blood. In DNA, the CDR3 is TGTGCCAGCAGTTACGGATTACGTCCCGGGAGAAGAGACACCGGGGAGCTGTTTTTT. Its protein is CASSYGLRPGRRDTGELFF.